The TCR beta chain described here comes from a study of T cell changes during pregnancy in multiple sclerosis. Trimming stripped 4 bases from V and 9 bases from J, with 13 bases between. The CDR3 covers 13 residues. From germline, CDR1 is MNHNS and CDR2 SASEGT. Assay used: immunoSEQ multiplex PCR; TCRdb lists only in-frame clones, some missing. In the table there are over 65,000 clones, 91% of which are singletons. The source of this sequence is a female donor in good health, enrolled as a control in a pregnancy study. Specimen: peripheral blood, collected in the first trimester of pregnancy. The genes are TRBV6-1 and TRBJ2-1; a weak D match, TRBD2 (6 bases). CDR3 nucleotide sequence: TGTGCCAGCAGTGGCCAACGGGGAGGTGAGCAGTTCTTC. This translates into CASSGQRGGEQFF.